The 18 T cell receptor beta chains reported below all come from one sample, sequenced in a study of cytomegalovirus exposure and HLA in healthy donors. Both 60 Vbeta primers and 13 Jbeta primers went into the PCR. This table comes from immunoSEQ multiplex PCR, and its TCRdb copy is limited to in-frame clones, with some not included. The sample includes more than 130,000 clones. The source material was PBMCs. These receptor sequences come from a man in his forties in good health and CMV-seronegative.

This chain uses TRBV5-1 with TRBJ1-4; D might be TRBD1 (5 bases). This CDR3 comprises 16 residues. Germline V lookup: CDR1 SGHRS, CDR2 YFSETQ. The V gene lost 4 bases and the J gene lost 0 bases, with 13 bases spanning the gap. CDR3 sequence (DNA): TGCGCCAGCAGCGGCGGGACTCTGGCAACTAATGAAAAACTGTTTTTT. Protein sequence: CASSGGTLATNEKLFF.

The chain is built from TRBV5-6 and TRBJ2-1, with D possibly matching TRBD2 (7 bases). This CDR3 region has 15 residues. Trimming cost V 4 bases and J 0 bases, with 11 bases left between them. Looked up from germline, CDR1 is SGHDT and CDR2 is YYEEEE. The DNA of the CDR3 is TGTGCCAGCAGCCGGGGAGGGGGCTCCTACAATGAGCAGTTCTTC. Protein: CASSRGGGSYNEQFF.

The chain combines TRBV4-1 with TRBJ1-3, with D perhaps matching TRBD1 (5 bases). V was cut by 0 bases and J by 0 bases, with 9 bases left in between. The CDR3 loop spans 16 amino acids. The germline V gene encodes CDR1 MGHRA and CDR2 YSYEKL. This CDR3 is CASSQDPGNSGNTIYF. CDR3 in DNA: TGCGCCAGCAGCCAAGATCCAGGGAACTCTGGAAACACCATATATTTT.

This chain links TRBV5-1 with TRBJ2-1, with 8 bases lining up with TRBD2. V dropped 3 bases and J dropped 3; count of bases not matched to a gene: 8. The CDR3 has 16 residues. Germline V gene data show CDR1 as SGHRS and CDR2 as YFSETQ. CDR3 sequence (DNA): TGCGCCAGCAGCTCCCAGAGCGGGGGCCGCTACAATGAGCAGTTCTTC. Residues: CASSSQSGGRYNEQFF.

The chain links TRBV5-1 to TRBJ2-3, with 10 bases fitting TRBD1. The J segment lost 4 bases and the V segment lost 4 bases, leaving 9 bases of the junction unmatched. The CDR3 loop spans 16 amino acids. Germline V lookup: CDR1 SGHRS, CDR2 YFSETQ. CDR3 in DNA: TGCGCCAGCAGCGCGGGGGACAGGGGCAGCGCAGATACGCAGTATTTT. This gives the protein CASSAGDRGSADTQYF.

V gene TRBV2 combines with J gene TRBJ2-7, with TRBD1 identical over 8 bases. J was trimmed by 3 bases and V by 4 bases; bases with no gene match: 5. Germline CDR1 and CDR2: SNHLY and FYNNEI. CDR3 length: 14 amino acids. The CDR3 spells CASSVGQGFYEQYF. In nucleotides, the CDR3 is TGTGCCAGCAGTGTTGGACAGGGATTCTACGAGCAGTACTTC. The whole variable domain, remainder taken from reference TRBV2 and TRBJ2-7, is EPEVTQTPSHQVTQMGQEVILRCVPISNHLYFYWYRQILGQKVEFLVSFYNNEISEKSEIFDDQFSVERPDGSNFTLKIRSTKLEDSAMYFCASSVGQGFYEQYFGPGTRLTVT.

V and J are TRBV27 and TRBJ2-6; TRBD2 matches at 9 bases. The CDR3 has 16 residues. Trimming took 5 bases from V and 2 from J; bases not matched to a gene: 4. Looked up from germline, CDR1 is MNHEY and CDR2 is SMNVEV (reference sequence). CDR3 region: CASSKVAGAGANVLTF. As DNA, the CDR3 is TGTGCCAGCAGTAAGGTAGCGGGGGCTGGGGCCAACGTCCTGACTTTC.

The J gene is TRBJ1-1, the V gene TRBV19; D is unclear. Germline V lookup: CDR1 LNHDA, CDR2 SQIVND (reference sequence). The CDR3 is made up of 15 amino acids. V was shortened by 9 bases and J by 2 bases, with 19 bases between the two germline ends. For the CDR3, the DNA is TGTGCCAGAGTATCCAACATTCCGGGAAACACTGAAGCTTTCTTT. Residues: CARVSNIPGNTEAFF. Filled out from reference TRBV19 and TRBJ1-1, the complete variable domain reads DGGITQSPKYLFRKEGQNVTLSCEQNLNHDAMYWYRQDPGQGLRLIYYSQIVNDFQKGDIAEGYSVSREKKESFPLTVTSAQKNPTAFYLCARVSNIPGNTEAFFGQGTRLTVV.

The gene calls are TRBV4-2 and TRBJ2-6; the match to TRBD1 covers 9 bases. Losses at the gene ends were 1 base for V and 3 bases for J; bases not matched to a gene: 7. The CDR3 has 18 residues. The germline gives CDR1 LGHNA, CDR2 YNFKEQ. For the CDR3, the DNA is TGTGCCAGCAGCCAAGCGGGACAGGGAACTGATGGGGCCAACGTCCTGACTTTC. Translating gives CASSQAGQGTDGANVLTF.

This chain uses TRBV5-6 with TRBJ2-5; D is possibly TRBD2 (6 bases). This CDR3 is 16 amino acids long. V was cut by 5 bases and J by 2 bases, with 19 bases left in between. Germline V CDR1 and CDR2: SGHDT, YYEEEE. Written as DNA, the CDR3 is TGTGCCAGCAGTCTCGTTACACTGGGGGGACAAGAGACCCAGTACTTC. As protein: CASSLVTLGGQETQYF.

This chain links TRBV4-3 with TRBJ1-4; TRBD1 aligns across 9 bases. J lost 6 bases, V lost 4 bases, and 6 bases had no gene match. This CDR3 spans 15 amino acids. Germline loops: CDR1 LGHNA, CDR2 YSLEER. CDR3 sequence: CASSLQGARDEKLFF. CDR3 coding DNA: TGCGCCAGCAGCCTACAGGGGGCGCGTGATGAAAAACTGTTTTTT.

The J gene is TRBJ1-4, the V gene TRBV9; TRBD1 might be the D (5 bases). CDR3 length: 14 residues. Germline assignment: CDR1 SGDLS and CDR2 YYNGEE. V shed 4 bases and J shed 7 bases, with 14 bases lying between them. CDR3: CASSLDILGEKLFF. CDR3 coding DNA: TGTGCCAGCAGCTTGGACATCCTTGGTGAAAAACTGTTTTTT. The variable domain in full, with the rest retrieved from reference TRBV9 and TRBJ1-4, is DSGVTQTPKHLITATGQRVTLRCSPRSGDLSVYWYQQSLDQGLQFLIQYYNGEERAKGNILERFSAQQFPDLHSELNLSSLELGDSALYFCASSLDILGEKLFFGSGTQLSVL.

The gene calls are TRBV5-1 and TRBJ1-4; D gene ambiguous. Deletions cut 0 bases from V and 8 bases from J, with 8 bases between. CDR1 is SGHRS and CDR2 is YFSETQ in the germline V gene. The CDR3 totals 13 residues. The CDR3 protein is CASSLDMKEKLFF. As DNA, the CDR3 is TGCGCCAGCAGCTTGGACATGAAGGAAAAACTGTTTTTT.

The genes are TRBV11-2 and TRBJ2-7; 8 bases agree with TRBD1. V gave up 5 bases and J gave up 2 bases; unmatched junction bases: 8. This CDR3 has 15 residues. Germline CDR1 reads SGHAT; CDR2 reads FQNNGV. The CDR3 region is CASSDDRGPPYEQYF. The CDR3 coding sequence is TGTGCCAGCAGCGACGACAGGGGACCACCCTACGAGCAGTACTTC.

The V and J genes are TRBV6-4 and TRBJ1-6, with TRBD1 as a possible D gene (6 bases). V lost 3 bases, J lost 15 bases, and 15 bases lay in between. Germline CDR1 and CDR2: MRHNA and SNTAGT. CDR3 length: 13 amino acids. CDR3: CASSEGFGGSLHF. Here the CDR3 DNA reads TGTGCCAGCAGTGAAGGTTTTGGGGGCAGCCTCCACTTT.

J is TRBJ2-1 and V is TRBV27; 8 bases are a match to TRBD2. The CDR3 extends over 18 amino acids. Germline loops: CDR1 MNHEY, CDR2 SMNVEV (reference sequence). V dropped 2 bases and J dropped 9; count of bases not matched to a gene: 18. The CDR3 region has the DNA TGTGCCAGCAGTTTACAGGGTGGCTGGAGTAGCGGGACGCCTGAGCAGTTCTTC. It specifies CASSLQGGWSSGTPEQFF.

The gene calls are TRBV6-5 and TRBJ2-7; 13 nucleotides align to TRBD2. The CDR3 is 15 residues long. J gave up 7 bases and V 1 base, and 4 bases lay outside the gene matches. CDR1 MNHEY and CDR2 SVGAGI come from the germline V gene. The CDR3 here is CASSYYRTSGGEQYF. CDR3 nucleotides: TGTGCCAGCAGTTACTATAGGACTAGCGGGGGAGAGCAGTACTTC.

V is TRBV5-1 and J is TRBJ1-1; 8 bases fit TRBD1. The junction had 5 bases not matched to a gene; V was cut back by 1 base and J by 0 bases. Germline V gene sequence: CDR1 SGHRS, CDR2 YFSETQ. The CDR3 is made up of 16 amino acids. The CDR3 region has the DNA TGCGCCAGCAGCTTGCAGGGGGCCCTTATGAACACTGAAGCTTTCTTT. This gives the protein CASSLQGALMNTEAFF.